The T cell receptor beta chain under discussion was sequenced for a study of cytomegalovirus exposure and HLA in healthy donors (dated by TCRdb to about 2017). Some background on the complete study: An earlier analysis of several hundred of the donors reported 250 to 350 Gb of sequence data and more than 90 million unique TCR beta sequences from 190 million or so T cells. An early release that covered around 590 HLA-typed donors contained 300 to 350 gigabases of sequencing data and tens of millions of unique TCR sequences. Of the approximately 400 genotyped donors, 65% to 90% were placed in the genetic ancestry cluster associated with self-reported Caucasian donors. The study was designed to test whether signatures of past pathogen exposure could be identified by cataloging public T cell receptors. The T cell repertoires of 666 subjects were profiled by immunosequencing and related to cytomegalovirus serostatus. In addition to the first cohort of several hundred subjects, a separate validation cohort of 120 different subjects was used. The study combined high-throughput TCR immunosequencing, statistical association of individual TCRs with disease status, and machine learning to predict cytomegalovirus infection status. To study patterns of TCR occurrence, a later analysis re-analyzed previously published TCR beta repertoires from around 660 donors and added high-resolution HLA genotyping. In the later analysis, no new phenotypic data were used to find candidate immune exposures; instead, reliance was placed on TCR beta sequences and their occurrence across donors. In an earlier analysis of roughly 580 of the donors, high-throughput TCR beta sequencing was used to judge whether each TCR beta V gene segment behaved as functional or pseudogenic. Donor age, sex, ethnicity and CMV serostatus were collected together with the repertoire data. A later genetic analysis used genome-wide SNP genotypes for about three fifths of the 666 donors, treating that subset as a discovery cohort. All discovery cohort repertoires had been generated using a single sequencing platform. HLA typing covered class I and class II loci at four-digit resolution. Typing coverage varied by locus: about 620-640 donors for A, B, C, DRB1 and DQB1; approximately 500 for DQA1; about 600 for DPA1; 450 to 480 for DPB1. Several DR-DQ haplotypes were treated as single units for association and clustering because of strong linkage in the cohort. On average, roughly 240,000 unique TCR beta nucleotide sequences were sequenced per donor among 398 genotyped donors of the cohort, with roughly 18% of those sequences being non-productive.

The junction carries 17 bases between V and J, which are trimmed by 5 bases and 6 bases respectively. The germline V gene encodes CDR1 SQVTM and CDR2 ANQGSEA. CDR3 length: 14 amino acids, cysteine to phenylalanine. The sequence is cut down to CDR3 DNA, 42 bases in frame from base 1. As to this clone: The specificity of this receptor is unknown. Qualities for individual bases were not recorded, and no much larger clone is one base off.

The cohort consisted of approximately 690 healthy bone marrow donors. At the time of sampling, all cohort members were nominally healthy, though unrecorded immune exposures were likely present. The donor was CMV seropositive and belonged to the group of 250 to 300 seropositive cohort members. A peripheral blood sample was provided by each donor, and peripheral blood mononuclear cells were used for TCR beta sequencing. Genomic DNA was extracted from the blood cell samples with the Qiagen DNeasy Blood Extraction Kit. The library relied on the immunoSEQ multiplex PCR assay. A mixture of 60 forward primers for TCR Vbeta segments and 13 reverse primers for TCR Jbeta segments was used in the multiplex PCR. The CDR3 region of rearranged TCR beta genes was amplified from genomic DNA with a multiplex PCR assay. On the Illumina HiSeq System, the amplified TCR beta libraries were sequenced as 87-base-pair reads. From the authors' description of their analysis: Across the roughly 600 repertoires, a later analysis counted 80 million or so unique TCR beta chains, roughly 11 million of which were shared by at least two donors. Raw reads were error-corrected and collapsed into unique sequences by a nearest-neighbor algorithm in which closely related sequences were merged to remove PCR and sequencing errors. V, D and J gene segments were assigned by aligning CDR3 sequences to IMGT reference sequences. For a sequence to be retained, a match of at least six nucleotides was required to both a V gene segment and a J gene segment. Rearrangements were classified as productive when the CDR3 lacked stop codons and remained in frame with V and J, and all other rearrangements were classified as non-productive. CDR3 was defined according to IMGT convention as the region running from the second conserved V-encoded cysteine to the conserved J-encoded phenylalanine. Sequences without an unambiguous match to a single V gene segment were excluded from the earlier analysis of several hundred of the donors. In an earlier analysis of a few hundred of the donors, V segments were called functional above 56.7% productive rearrangements and were called segregating when the between-donor standard deviation exceeded 5%. A statistical classification framework was built to diagnose cytomegalovirus status from the catalog of TCR beta chain sequences. In a later analysis, V and J genes were assigned by comparing TCR nucleotide sequences against IMGT/GENE-DB human TR gene sequences. Using the TCRdist pipeline, a later analysis assigned CDR3 sequences along with most-parsimonious VDJ recombination scenarios. In a later analysis, each TCR beta chain was defined by its CDR3 amino acid sequence together with its V-gene family, and reads without a unique V-gene family were excluded. In a later analysis, 450 to 600 highly shared, low-generation-probability nucleotide sequences were removed to address suspected cross-contamination and a sequencing artifact. In a later analysis, a clonal expansion index for each public chain was calculated from normalized within-repertoire ranks of inferred template counts. In a later analysis, generation probabilities were computed with a VDJ recombination model fitted to out-of-frame rearrangements, and the resulting probabilities were checked against IGoR. A later analysis scored TCR-TCR, TCR-HLA and TCR-CMV co-occurrence with hypergeometric tests, applying a repertoire-size bias correction to TCR pairs. False discovery rates were estimated in a later analysis by permuting HLA or CMV assignments 20 times. In a later analysis, co-occurring TCRs were grouped using DBSCAN, and TCRdist sequence similarity was added for clustering within HLA-allele-positive subsets. Co-occurrence clustering excluded repertoires with fewer than 30,000 or more than 120,000 public chains, plus five with anomalous nucleotide sharing. TCRdb mirrors the immuneACCESS table, restricted to in-frame sequences. Some clones are absent from its copies; in checked studies, under half trace to an unresolved V gene, and the reason for the others is unknown. The DNA gave D and trimming, while V, J and clone size come from that table. This sample gives some 200,000 clones in total; 70% to 80% of them show up just once. 2% to 2.5% of the sample is in the top ten clones.

The investigation overall reported the following: Broadly in line with IMGT annotations, most TCR beta V segments showed up in productive rearrangements about 90% or about 30% of the time in an earlier analysis of 450 to 750 of the donors. In a later analysis, several top co-occurrence clusters were reported to appear linked to parvovirus B19, influenza, CMV and Epstein-Barr virus. Assigning TCR associations to individual alleles was difficult when HLA alleles, especially DR and DQ, strongly co-occurred. Some 16 rarely observed V segments, including chromosome 9 orphons, were excluded from the earlier analysis of about 610 of the donors because counts were too low. Correlated functional status among segregating V segments might reflect linkage disequilibrium, but an unknown experimental factor could not be ruled out. The classifier was reported to diagnose cytomegalovirus status with high specificity and sensitivity in both the original cohort and the validation cohort. CMV serostatus was the only immune exposure information available for the cohort. V-gene and J-gene trimming of TCR beta chains was associated with a missense DCLRE1C variant in a later genetic analysis, and the association was replicated in an independent cohort. According to a later genetic analysis, donors in an Asian-associated ancestry cluster had fewer N-insertions in productive TCRs than the approximately 670-donor mean. In a later analysis, HLA-associated TCR beta chains were found to be more clonally expanded and to have lower generation probabilities than equally common non-associated chains. The 87-base-pair reads could not distinguish some IMGT-functional V segments, including TRBV6-2 and TRBV6-3, so those segments were excluded. A later analysis found that TCR association rates varied across HLA loci, with DRB1 alleles showing the most associated TCRs and HLA-C alleles the fewest. A further reported finding was that TCR beta sequences accurately predicted the HLA-A and HLA-B alleles for most subjects in the first cohort. HLA typing was unavailable for some donors at each locus, so association tests used only the typed subset. Most TCR sequences were seen in very few donors, while some public TCRs were found in many individuals. The presence/absence analyses assumed that sequencing depth was roughly uniform across donors, and that assumption may not be true. In a later analysis, around 15,000 TCR beta sequences were associated with specific HLA alleles at a false discovery rate of 0.05. The study listed around 160 TCR beta chains as associated with cytomegalovirus. Most CMV-associated TCR beta chains appeared to be HLA-restricted in a later analysis, and the HLA associations seemed to be driven largely by CMV exposure. According to the authors, the approach could potentially be generalized to other disease states and immunological phenotypes. In this cohort, only TCR beta chains were sequenced, and detectable features were limited by the absence of alpha or paired-chain data. Three of the identified cytomegalovirus-associated TCR beta chains were confirmed in vitro to be specific for cytomegalovirus antigens. A cluster of highly shared sequence variants was judged likely to represent a technical artifact of the sequencing pipeline.

The source material was PBMCs. The receptor comes from a woman aged 30 to 39 in good health and CMV-seropositive. Here the chain combines TRBV29-1 and TRBJ1-5; the D region possibly corresponds to TRBD1 (5 bases align). The DNA sequence is given as TGCAGCGTTCGCAAGGGGAGGGAGAGTCAGCCCCAGCATTTT. The resulting protein is CSVRKGRESQPQHF.